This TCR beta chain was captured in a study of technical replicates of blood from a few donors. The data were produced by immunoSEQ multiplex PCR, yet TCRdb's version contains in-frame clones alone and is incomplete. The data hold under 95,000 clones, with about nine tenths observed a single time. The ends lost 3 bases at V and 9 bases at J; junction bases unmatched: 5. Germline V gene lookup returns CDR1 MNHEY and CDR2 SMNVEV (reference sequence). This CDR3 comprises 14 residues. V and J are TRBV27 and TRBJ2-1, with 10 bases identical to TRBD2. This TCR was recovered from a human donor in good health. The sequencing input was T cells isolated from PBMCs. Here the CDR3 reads CASSLLAGAGEQFF. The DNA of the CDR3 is TGTGCCAGCAGTTTGCTAGCGGGAGCGGGTGAGCAGTTCTTC.